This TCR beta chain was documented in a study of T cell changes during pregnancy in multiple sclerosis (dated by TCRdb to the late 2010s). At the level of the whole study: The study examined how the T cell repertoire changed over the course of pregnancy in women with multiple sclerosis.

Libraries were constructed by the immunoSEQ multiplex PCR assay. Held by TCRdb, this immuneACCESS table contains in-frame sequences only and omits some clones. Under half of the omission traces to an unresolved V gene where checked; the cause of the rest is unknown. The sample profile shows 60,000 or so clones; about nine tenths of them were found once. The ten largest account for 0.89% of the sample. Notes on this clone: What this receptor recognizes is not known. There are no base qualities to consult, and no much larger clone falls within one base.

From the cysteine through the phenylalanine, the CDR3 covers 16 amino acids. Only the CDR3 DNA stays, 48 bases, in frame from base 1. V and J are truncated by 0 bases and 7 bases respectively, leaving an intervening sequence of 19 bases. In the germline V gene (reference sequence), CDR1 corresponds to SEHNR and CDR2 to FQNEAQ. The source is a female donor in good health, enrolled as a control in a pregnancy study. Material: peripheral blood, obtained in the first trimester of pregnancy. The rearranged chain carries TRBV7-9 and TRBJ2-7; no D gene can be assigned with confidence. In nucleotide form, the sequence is TGTGCCAGCAGCTTAGCGTCAGGCGCGTCATCTATGGAGCAGTACTTC. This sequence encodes CASSLASGASSMEQYF.